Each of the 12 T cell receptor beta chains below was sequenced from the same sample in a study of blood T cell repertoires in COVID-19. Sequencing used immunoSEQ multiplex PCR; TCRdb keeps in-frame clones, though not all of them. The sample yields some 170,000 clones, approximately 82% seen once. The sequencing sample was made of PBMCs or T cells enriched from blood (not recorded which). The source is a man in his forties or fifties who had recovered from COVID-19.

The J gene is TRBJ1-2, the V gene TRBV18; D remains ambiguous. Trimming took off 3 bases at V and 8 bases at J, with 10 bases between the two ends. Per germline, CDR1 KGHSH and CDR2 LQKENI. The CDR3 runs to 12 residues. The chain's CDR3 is CASSPFGEGYTF. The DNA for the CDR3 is TGTGCCAGCTCACCTTTCGGGGAAGGCTACACCTTC.

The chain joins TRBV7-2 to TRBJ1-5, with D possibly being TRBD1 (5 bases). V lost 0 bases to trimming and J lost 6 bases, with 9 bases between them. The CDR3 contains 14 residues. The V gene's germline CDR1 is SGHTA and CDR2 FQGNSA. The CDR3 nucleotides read TGTGCCAGCAGCTTAGCCCCAGGGTTTCAGCCCCAGCATTTT. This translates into CASSLAPGFQPQHF.

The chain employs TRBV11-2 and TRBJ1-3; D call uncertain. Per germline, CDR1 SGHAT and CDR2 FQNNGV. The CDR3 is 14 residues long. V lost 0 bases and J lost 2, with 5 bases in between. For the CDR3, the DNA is TGTGCCAGCAGCTTAGAGCAGACTGGAAACACCATATATTTT. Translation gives CASSLEQTGNTIYF.

The CDR3 reads CASSVGTGINQPQHF. The CDR3 bases are TGTGCCAGCAGCGTTGGGACAGGAATCAATCAGCCCCAGCATTTT. The gene calls are TRBV9 and TRBJ1-5; 8 nucleotides align to TRBD1. The V gene end was trimmed by 2 bases and the J gene end by 3 bases; junction bases not matched to a gene: 4. CDR3 length: 15 amino acids. CDR1 and CDR2 from the germline V gene are SGDLS and YYNGEE.

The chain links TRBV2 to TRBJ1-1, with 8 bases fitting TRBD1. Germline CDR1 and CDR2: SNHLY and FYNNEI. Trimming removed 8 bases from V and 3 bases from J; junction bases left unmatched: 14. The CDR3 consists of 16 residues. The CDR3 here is CASFRSRQGRDTEAFF. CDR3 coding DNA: TGTGCCAGCTTCAGAAGCAGACAGGGGCGGGACACTGAAGCTTTCTTT.

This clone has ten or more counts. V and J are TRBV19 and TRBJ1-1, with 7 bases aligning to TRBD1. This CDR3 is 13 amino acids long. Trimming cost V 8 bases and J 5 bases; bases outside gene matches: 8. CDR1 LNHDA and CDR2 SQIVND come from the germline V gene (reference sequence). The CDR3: CASHTGVGTEAFF. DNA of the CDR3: TGTGCCAGTCATACAGGGGTTGGGACTGAAGCTTTCTTT.

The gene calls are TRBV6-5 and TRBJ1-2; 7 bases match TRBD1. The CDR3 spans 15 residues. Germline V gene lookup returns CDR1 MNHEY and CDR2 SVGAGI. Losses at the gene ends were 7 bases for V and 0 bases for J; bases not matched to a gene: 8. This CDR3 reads CASTPGQLSNYGYTF. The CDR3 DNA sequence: TGTGCCAGCACCCCGGGACAGCTCTCTAACTATGGCTACACCTTC.

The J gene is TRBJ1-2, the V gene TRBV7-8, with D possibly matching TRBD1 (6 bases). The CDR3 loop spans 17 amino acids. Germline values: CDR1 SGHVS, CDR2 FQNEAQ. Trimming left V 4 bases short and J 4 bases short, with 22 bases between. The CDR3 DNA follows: TGTGCCAGCAGCTCCCGCTGGGACAAAGAGTCTTCCTATGGCTACACCTTC. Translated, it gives CASSSRWDKESSYGYTF.

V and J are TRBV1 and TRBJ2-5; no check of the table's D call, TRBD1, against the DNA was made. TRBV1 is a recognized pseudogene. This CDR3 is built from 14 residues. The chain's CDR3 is CTSSKTQGLETQYF. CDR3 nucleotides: TGCACCAGCAGTAAAACTCAGGGGCTTGAGACCCAGTACTTC.

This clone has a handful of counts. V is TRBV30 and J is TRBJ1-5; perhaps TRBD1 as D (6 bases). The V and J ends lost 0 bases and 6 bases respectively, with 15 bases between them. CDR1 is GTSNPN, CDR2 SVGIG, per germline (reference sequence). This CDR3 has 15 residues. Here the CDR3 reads CAWSVLRGVTQPQHF. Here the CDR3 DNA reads TGTGCCTGGAGTGTACTCAGGGGAGTTACTCAGCCCCAGCATTTT.

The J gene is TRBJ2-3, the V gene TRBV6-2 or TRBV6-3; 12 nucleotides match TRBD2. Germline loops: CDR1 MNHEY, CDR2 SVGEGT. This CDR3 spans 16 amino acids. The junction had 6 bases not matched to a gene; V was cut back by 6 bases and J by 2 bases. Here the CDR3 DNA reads TGTGCCAGCAGCCCACTAGCGGGGGGTTCCACAGATACGCAGTATTTT. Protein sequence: CASSPLAGGSTDTQYF.

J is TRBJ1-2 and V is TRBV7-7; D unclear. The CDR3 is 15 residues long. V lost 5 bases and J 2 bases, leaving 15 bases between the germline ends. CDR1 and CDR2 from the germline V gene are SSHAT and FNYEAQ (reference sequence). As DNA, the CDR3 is TGTGCCAGCAGCGGGAGGGATCAAGCCAACTATGGCTACACCTTC. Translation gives CASSGRDQANYGYTF.